This T cell receptor beta chain comes out of a study of T cell responses to AZD1222 COVID-19 vaccine. Whole-study results and caveats: Unmutated variant regions are reportedly the target of nearly half of TCRs that are spike-specific. Vaccination with two AZD1222 doses was followed by a rise in Spike-specific TCR breadth and depth. The sample set comprised mostly white British donors with more females, and clonal diversity was possibly underestimated.

The protocol was immunoSEQ multiplex PCR, while the TCRdb copy is restricted to in-frame clones and leaves out a portion. The table has 120,000 to 150,000 clones, about nine tenths seen once; the top ten hold approximately 5.1%. V was pared by 2 bases and J by 8 bases, with 10 bases of the junction left unmatched. Germline lookup yields CDR1 SGHTA and CDR2 FQGNSA. This CDR3 has 15 amino acids. In this sample, this clone turned up once. Antigen unknown. The receptor was isolated from an adult in good health. The sequencing used peripheral blood, collected on day 0 of AZD1222 vaccination. The chain recombines TRBV7-2 with TRBJ2-7, with 9 nucleotides matching TRBD2. CDR3 DNA sequence: TGTGCCAGCAGCTTATTCGGGCGGGAGGGCCGGAAGCAGTACTTC. Amino acids: CASSLFGREGRKQYF. The full variable domain, rest sourced from reference TRBV7-2 and TRBJ2-7, is GAGVSQSPSNKVTEKGKDVELRCDPISGHTALYWYRQSLGQGLEFLIYFQGNSAPDKSGLPSDRFSAERTGGSVSTLTIQRTQQEDSAVYLCASSLFGREGRKQYFGPGTRLTVT.